This T cell receptor (beta chain) comes out of a study of a mutant IDH1 vaccine in newly diagnosed glioma. Study summary: Vaccines began 4-6 weeks after radiotherapy alone, or with temozolomide cycles. Males made up roughly 62% and females roughly 38% of treated patients, whose mean age was 40.4 years. Most patients had radiochemotherapy with temozolomide before enrollment; others had one alone. Study findings and constraints: Variations in leading peripheral T cell clonotypes appeared to have no connection with pseudoprogression.

Time point reported: week 5, during vaccination. What each vaccine dose contained was 300 ug of mutant IDH1 20-mer peptide, accompanied by topical imiquimod. Produced via immunoSEQ multiplex PCR; TCRdb's table is partial and in-frame only. The table lists roughly 28,000 clones, roughly 90% of them singletons, with 20% to 25% in the top ten. V lost 4 bases and J lost 2, with 7 bases in between. Germline CDR1 and CDR2: SGDLS and YYNGEE. The CDR3 is made up of 14 amino acids. Of note for this clone: Antigen unknown.

The clonotype was recovered from a man aged 18-30 years with glioma. The sequencing here drew on PBMCs, taken from a glioma patient whose treatment included an IDH1 peptide vaccine. The chain uses TRBV9 and TRBJ1-6; no reliable D call. CDR3 residues: CASSTRPYNSPLHF. The CDR3 DNA sequence: TGTGCCAGCAGCACCCGGCCCTATAATTCACCCCTCCACTTT.